The 19 T cell receptor beta chains in this list originate from one sample, sequenced in a study of blood T cell repertoires in COVID-19. Profiling relied on immunoSEQ multiplex PCR, and the TCRdb table lists in-frame clones only, not all of them. The top ten clones hold around 1.7% of a sample with about 150,000 clones, roughly 80% of them seen once. The sample was peripheral blood. The receptors were gathered from a man older than 75 with acute or convalescent COVID-19.

The chain uses TRBV28 and TRBJ2-3; tentatively, D is TRBD2 (7 bases). Trimming shortened V by 5 bases and J by 2 bases, and 17 bases separated the two germline ends. The CDR3 has 16 amino acids. The germline V gene encodes CDR1 MDHEN and CDR2 SYDVKM. For the CDR3, the DNA is TGTGCCAGCAGTGCCCTCGGGGGGCCGGCCACAGATACGCAGTATTTT. This encodes CASSALGGPATDTQYF. The full variable domain, its missing parts supplied by reference TRBV28 and TRBJ2-3, is DVKVTQSSRYLVKRTGEKVFLECVQDMDHENMFWYRQDPGLGLRLIYFSYDVKMKEKGDIPEGYSVSREKKERFSLILESASTNQTSMYLCASSALGGPATDTQYFGPGTRLTVL.

This clone has more than one count but fewer than ten. The chain uses TRBV9 and TRBJ2-1; a possible D gene is TRBD2 (6 bases). V gave up 0 bases and J gave up 5 bases, with 12 bases separating them. CDR1 is SGDLS, CDR2 YYNGEE, per germline. The CDR3 runs to 15 residues. The CDR3 reads CASSVGGVVDNEQFF. CDR3 nucleotides: TGTGCCAGCAGCGTAGGGGGGGTTGTTGACAATGAGCAGTTCTTC.

This clone has just one count. The chain joins TRBV11-3 to TRBJ2-2; TRBD2 agrees at 8 bases. CDR1 is SGHNT and CDR2 is YENEEA in the germline V gene. CDR3 length: 16 residues. V was pared by 5 bases and J by 0 bases, with 5 bases of the junction left unmatched. CDR3 DNA sequence: TGTGCCAGCAGCCGTGGGACTAGTCCGAACACCGGGGAGCTGTTTTTT. The encoded protein is CASSRGTSPNTGELFF. Supplemented by reference TRBV11-3 and TRBJ2-2, the full variable domain reads EAGVVQSPRYKIIEKKQPVAFWCNPISGHNTLYWYLQNLGQGPELLIRYENEEAVDDSQLPKDRFSAERLKGVDSTLKIQPAELGDSAVYLCASSRGTSPNTGELFFGEGSRLTVL.

The chain has TRBV19 and TRBJ2-3, with D perhaps TRBD2 (5 bases). This CDR3 spans 11 amino acids. Looked up from germline, CDR1 is LNHDA and CDR2 is SQIVND (reference sequence). V lost 9 bases and J 6 bases, leaving 10 bases between the germline ends. CDR3 region: CASGVADTQYF. In DNA, the CDR3 is TGTGCCAGCGGGGTGGCTGATACGCAGTATTTT.

V and J are TRBV7-3 and TRBJ2-2, with a possible D match to TRBD1 (6 bases). The CDR3 consists of 16 residues. V lost 2 bases and J lost 6, with 16 bases in between. CDR1 and CDR2 (germline): SGHTA, FQGTGA. This CDR3 reads CASSLFSGGRAGELFF. The DNA for the CDR3 is TGTGCCAGCAGCTTATTTTCTGGGGGCCGGGCCGGGGAGCTGTTTTTT.

The chain joins TRBV6-5 to TRBJ2-5; D possibly corresponds to TRBD1 (5 bases). The CDR3 loop spans 15 amino acids. The germline V gene encodes CDR1 MNHEY and CDR2 SVGAGI. V was pared by 6 bases and J by 2 bases, with 16 bases between. The CDR3 reads CASSPNKRTQETQYF. The CDR3 DNA reads TGTGCCAGCAGCCCCAATAAAAGGACACAAGAGACCCAGTACTTC.

The gene calls are TRBV6-4 and TRBJ2-3; 9 nucleotides line up with TRBD2. The CDR3 sequence is 16 residues long. The V gene end was trimmed by 7 bases and the J gene end by 5 bases; junction bases not matched to a gene: 13. The germline CDR1 and CDR2 sequences are MRHNA and SNTAGT. The CDR3 DNA reads TGTGCCAGCACCCCCGTTGGCGGGGGGGCTATAGATACGCAGTATTTT. Amino acid sequence: CASTPVGGGAIDTQYF.

The V gene is TRBV20-1, the J gene TRBJ2-7, with D perhaps TRBD1 (6 bases). The CDR3 covers 11 residues. Germline-derived CDR1 and CDR2 are DFQATT and SNEGSKA (reference sequence). The V end was cut by 6 bases, the J end by 3 bases, with 9 bases between. The CDR3 sequence is CSALTGYEQYV. CDR3 in DNA: TGCAGTGCCCTGACAGGCTACGAGCAGTACGTC.

This chain uses TRBV7-2 with TRBJ2-7; TRBD2 agrees at 9 bases. V was pared by 5 bases and J by 4 bases, with 9 bases of the junction left unmatched. The CDR3 spans 15 residues. CDR1 and CDR2 from the germline V gene are SGHTA and FQGNSA. This chain's CDR3 is CASSARSSGVYEQYF. CDR3 nucleotides: TGTGCCAGCAGCGCACGCTCTAGCGGGGTTTACGAGCAGTACTTC. Variable domain in full (rest from reference TRBV7-2 and TRBJ2-7): GAGVSQSPSNKVTEKGKDVELRCDPISGHTALYWYRQSLGQGLEFLIYFQGNSAPDKSGLPSDRFSAERTGGSVSTLTIQRTQQEDSAVYLCASSARSSGVYEQYFGPGTRLTVT.

The genes are TRBV5-1 and TRBJ2-4; 15 nucleotides match TRBD2. Trimming at V came to 2 bases and at J to 5 bases, leaving 8 bases not matched to a gene. The CDR3 is 18 residues long. Germline assignment: CDR1 SGHRS and CDR2 YFSETQ. For the CDR3, the DNA is TGCGCCAGCAGCTTTTGGACTAGCGGGGGGGCCGGGCAAAACATTCAGTACTTC. Its translation: CASSFWTSGGAGQNIQYF.

CDR3 in amino acids: CASSERQGGAYSYEQYV. The CDR3 DNA reads as TGTGCCAGCAGTGAAAGGCAGGGTGGGGCTTACTCCTACGAGCAGTACGTC. The chain employs TRBV2 and TRBJ2-7, with a weak D call TRBD1 (5 bases). The CDR3 totals 17 residues. CDR1 and CDR2 (germline): SNHLY, FYNNEI. Trimming stripped 2 bases from V and 0 bases from J, with 17 bases between.

This clone turned up a few times. The chain links TRBV4-3 to TRBJ2-1; D is perhaps TRBD1 (5 bases). This CDR3 is 15 amino acids long. Per the germline V gene, CDR1 is LGHNA and CDR2 is YSLEER. V was cut by 1 base and J by 9 bases, with 16 bases left in between. CDR3 coding DNA: TGCGCCAGCAGCCAAGGCACCACCAACAGGATTGAGCAGTTCTTC. Translating gives CASSQGTTNRIEQFF.

The chain uses TRBV6-2 or TRBV6-3 and TRBJ2-1; 7 nucleotides match TRBD1. The CDR3 loop spans 17 amino acids. V shed 4 bases and J 2 bases; nucleotides not matched to a gene: 11. CDR1 is MNHEY, CDR2 SVGEGT, per germline. CDR3 nucleotides: TGTGCCAGCAGTTTCGACCGGGACAGAACACCCTACAATGAGCAGTTCTTC. Residues: CASSFDRDRTPYNEQFF.

The CDR3 coding sequence is TGTGCCACCGCGGTGGGGGGGAAGAGCACAGATACGCAGTATTTT. Its translation: CATAVGGKSTDTQYF. This sequence joins TRBV24-1 and TRBJ2-3, with 7 positions matching TRBD2. Germline V gene sequence: CDR1 KGHDR, CDR2 SFDVKD. This CDR3 region has 15 residues. J was trimmed by 0 bases and V by 9 bases; bases with no gene match: 8.

This sequence joins TRBV5-4 and TRBJ2-3; 13 positions match TRBD2. The V segment lost 2 bases and the J segment 2 bases; nucleotides outside the gene matches: 5. The germline V gene encodes CDR1 SGHNT and CDR2 YYREEE (reference sequence). CDR3 size: 17 residues. The CDR3 sequence: CASSLGTSGEYTDTQYF. The CDR3 DNA sequence: TGTGCCAGCAGCTTAGGGACTAGCGGGGAATACACAGATACGCAGTATTTT.

The gene calls are TRBV30 and TRBJ2-6, with D unresolved. The CDR3 is 14 residues long. The V end was cut by 7 bases, the J end by 0 bases, with 10 bases between. CDR1 and CDR2 from the germline V gene are GTSNPN and SVGIG (reference sequence). CDR3 loop: CASQVGSGANVLTF. The CDR3 bases are TGTGCCTCTCAGGTGGGCTCTGGGGCCAACGTCCTGACTTTC.

This clone was seen a handful of times. V is TRBV7-9 and J is TRBJ1-5, with TRBD1 as a possible D gene (5 bases). This CDR3 comprises 17 residues. Germline values: CDR1 SEHNR, CDR2 FQNEAQ (reference sequence). Deletions cut 1 base from V and 2 bases from J, with 15 bases between. The CDR3 loop reads CASSLEGRRGGNQPQHF. The CDR3 nucleotides read TGTGCCAGCAGCTTAGAAGGGCGTAGGGGTGGCAATCAGCCCCAGCATTTT. Full variable domain (outside the CDR3, taken from reference TRBV7-9 and TRBJ1-5): DTGVSQNPRHKITKRGQNVTFRCDPISEHNRLYWYRQTLGQGPEFLTYFQNEAQLEKSRLLSDRFSAERPKGSFSTLEIQRTEQGDSAMYLCASSLEGRRGGNQPQHFGDGTRLSIL.

The rearrangement links TRBV6-5 to TRBJ1-1, with D unclear. V lost 10 bases and J 0 bases, leaving 12 bases between the germline ends. The length of the CDR3 is 13 residues. Per the germline V gene, CDR1 is MNHEY and CDR2 is SVGAGI. The CDR3 reads CATLSELNTEAFF. DNA for the CDR3: TGTGCCACCCTCTCTGAGCTGAACACTGAAGCTTTCTTT.

The chain is built from TRBV27 and TRBJ2-6; D ambiguous. Trimming left V 6 bases short and J 2 bases short, with 5 bases between. CDR3 length equals 13 residues. In germline, CDR1 is MNHEY, CDR2 SMNVEV (reference sequence). The CDR3 DNA follows: TGTGCCAGCAGCCTTGCTGGGGCCAACGTCCTGACTTTC. The encoded protein is CASSLAGANVLTF.